This T cell receptor beta chain came from a study of T-cell reconstitution after alpha-beta-depleted transplantation in children. TCRbeta library preparation incorporated unique molecular identifiers. Using its own MiXCR run on the PCR reads, TCRdb lists one record per CDR3 protein. The sample contains under 450,000 distinct CDR3 sequences, about an eighth of which appear only once. Germline CDR1 SNHLY, CDR2 FYNNEI. The V gene lost 6 bases and the J gene lost 6 bases, with 16 bases spanning the gap. CDR3 length: 14 amino acids. The sequence was collected from a human donor who donated a stem cell graft to a child with Fanconi anemia. Material: PBMCs, obtained from the stem cell graft. The gene calls are TRBV2 and TRBJ2-3, with a weak D call TRBD1 (6 bases). The CDR3 bases are TGTGCCAGCAGACAGGGCTATTCATCGGATACGCAGTATTTT. Encoded protein: CASRQGYSSDTQYF.